These T cell receptor beta chains were read from a single sample in a study of control samples from healthy donors and cancer patients. Assay used: immunoSEQ multiplex PCR; TCRdb lists only in-frame clones, some missing. The sample has about 150,000 clones, 90% to 95% seen once. Material: blood. The receptors derive from a man aged 18 to 29 in good health. Both conserved end residues are part of each CDR3. The D gene is left open where the match is weak. A row's size may be missing; if present it is once, few, many or a size class.

D | J | V | size | DNA | CDR3
NA | TRBJ1-2 | TRBV5-1 | NA | TGCGCCAGCAGCTTGGCAGACAGTTGGGTTAACTATGGCTACACCTTC | CASSLADSWVNYGYTF
TRBD1 | TRBJ2-1 | TRBV6-5 | NA | TGTGCCAGCTCGGACAGGGTTGGGGACAGTGAGCAGTTCTTC | CASSDRVGDSEQFF
NA | TRBJ1-3 | TRBV29-1 | NA | TGCAGCGTCGACCAACAGGGATACTCTGGAAACACCATATATTTT | CSVDQQGYSGNTIYF
NA | TRBJ1-5 | TRBV18 | NA | TGTGCCAGCTCACCACCTTTCGTTAGCAATCAGCCCCAGCATTTT | CASSPPFVSNQPQHF
TRBD1 | TRBJ1-5 | TRBV5-3 | NA | TGTGCCAGAAGCTTGGTGTGGGACAGGGGGATTGGGGTCAATCAGCCCCAGCATTTT | CARSLVWDRGIGVNQPQHF
NA | TRBJ1-2 | TRBV2 | NA | TGTGCCAGCAGCCCGGGCCTTCTCTATGGCTACACCTTC | CASSPGLLYGYTF
NA | TRBJ2-3 | TRBV6-5 | NA | TGTGCCAGCAGCCCCGGCAGGGATGCAGATACGCAGTATTTT | CASSPGRDADTQYF
TRBD1 | TRBJ2-2 | TRBV11-3 | NA | TGTGCCAGCAGCTCGGGACAGGTCACGAGTACCGGGGAGCTGTTTTTT | CASSSGQVTSTGELFF
NA | TRBJ1-1 | TRBV6-5 | few | TGTGCCAGCAGTTACCACCGGCAGGTGAACACTGAAGCTTTCTTT | CASSYHRQVNTEAFF
NA | TRBJ1-3 | TRBV29-1 | NA | TGCAGCGTTGAGGCAGGGAACGGAAACACCATATATTTT | CSVEAGNGNTIYF
NA | TRBJ1-1 | TRBV4-1 | NA | TGCGCCAGCAGCCAAGCAACCCCCGACAGAGAGAACACTGAAGCTTTCTTT | CASSQATPDRENTEAFF
TRBD1 | TRBJ2-7 | TRBV30 | NA | TGTGCCTGGGCTGGGACAGCGTTCTATACCCTCCCTGGCGAGCAGTACTTC | CAWAGTAFYTLPGEQYF
NA | TRBJ1-3 | TRBV10-3 | NA | TGTGCCACAGGCGTATTCGAATCAGGGCCTGGAAACACCATATATTTT | CATGVFESGPGNTIYF
NA | TRBJ2-7 | TRBV2 | NA | TGTGCCACGAAACCGCCGAACGAGCAGTACTTC | CATKPPNEQYF
TRBD1 | TRBJ1-2 | TRBV6-5 | once | TGTGCCAGCAGTACCGGGACAGATTGGGTCTATGGCTACACCTTC | CASSTGTDWVYGYTF
TRBD1 | TRBJ1-6 | TRBV30 | NA | TGTGCCTGGAGGAGGGACAGAGGGTCCTATAATTCACCCCTCCACTTT | CAWRRDRGSYNSPLHF
TRBD2 | TRBJ2-1 | TRBV19 | once | TGTGCCAGTAGCCTAGCTAGCGGGACCTACAATGAGCAGTTCTTC | CASSLASGTYNEQFF
TRBD1 | TRBJ1-6 | TRBV6-5 | NA | TGTGCCAGCAGTCACCGGGACAGGGGCATCACCCTCCACTTT | CASSHRDRGITLHF
TRBD1 | TRBJ1-5 | TRBV30 | NA | TGTGCCTGGAGTGCGGGACAGGACAATCAGCCCCAGCATTTT | CAWSAGQDNQPQHF
NA | TRBJ2-1 | TRBV4-1 | NA | TGCGCCAGCAGCCTCCCCTCCGGACTGGTACAGTTCTTC | CASSLPSGLVQFF
TRBD1 | TRBJ2-7 | TRBV5-1 | NA | TGCGCCAGCAGCGGGGGACAGGGGGAAACCTACGAGCAGTACTTC | CASSGGQGETYEQYF
NA | TRBJ1-2 | TRBV3-1/TRBV3-2 | NA | TGTGCCAGCAGCCATATCTCGGCAGGGAGAAACTATGGCTACACCTTC | CASSHISAGRNYGYTF
NA | TRBJ1-1 | TRBV29-1 | NA | TGCAGCGTTGGCCAGGGAGGGATGAACACTGAAGCTTTCTTT | CSVGQGGMNTEAFF
NA | TRBJ1-3 | TRBV29-1 | NA | TGCAGCGTGGGGGGAAACTACGGAAACACCATATATTTT | CSVGGNYGNTIYF
TRBD1 | TRBJ1-5 | TRBV7-8 | NA | TGTGCCAGCAGCTTGGGGGACAGCATAAATCAGCCCCAGCATTTT | CASSLGDSINQPQHF
NA | TRBJ1-3 | TRBV27 | NA | TGTGCCAGCTACGGAGGGAGCTCTCCTTCTGGAAACACCATATATTTT | CASYGGSSPSGNTIYF
NA | TRBJ1-3 | TRBV7-9 | NA | TGTGCCAGCAGCTTCTACCCGGCGAGCTCTGGAAACACCATATATTTT | CASSFYPASSGNTIYF
NA | TRBJ1-5 | TRBV2 | NA | TGTGCCAGCAGATATACGGATAGCAATCAGCCCCAGCATTTT | CASRYTDSNQPQHF
NA | TRBJ1-3 | TRBV14 | NA | TGTGCCAGCAGCCAGAGGACAGCTTCTGGAAACACCATATATTTT | CASSQRTASGNTIYF
NA | TRBJ2-7 | TRBV18 | NA | TGTGCCAGCTCTTACGGGGTACTGGGCGAGCAGTACTTC | CASSYGVLGEQYF